This T cell receptor beta chain was found in a study of metastatic and nonmetastatic thyroid tumors. Study context: Patients with malignant and benign thyroid disease provided blood and tumor or nodule tissue, whose repertoires were compared.

Per germline, CDR1 MNHEY and CDR2 SVGAGI. The CDR3 has 16 residues. Trimming cost V 2 bases and J 1 base, with 14 bases left between them. Findings of the study overall: Across blood and tumor, TCR beta diversity in malignant thyroid tumors was reportedly significantly higher than in benign nodules.

Prior to thyroid surgery, none of the patients had received any treatment. From the PCR reads, TCRdb re-called clones with MiXCR. The table shows about 16,000 clones, with about 31% occurring only once. As regards this clone: What it binds is not known.

The sample was tumor tissue. V is TRBV6-5 and J is TRBJ1-1, with D unresolved. This clonotype was obtained from a male donor with papillary thyroid cancer or a benign thyroid nodule (not recorded which). Some clones in this sample may be carry-over from other donors' samples. CDR3: CASSYGGPGWNTEAFF. CDR3 nucleotides: TGTGCCAGCAGTTACGGCGGCCCGGGGTGGAACACTGAAGCTTTCTTT.